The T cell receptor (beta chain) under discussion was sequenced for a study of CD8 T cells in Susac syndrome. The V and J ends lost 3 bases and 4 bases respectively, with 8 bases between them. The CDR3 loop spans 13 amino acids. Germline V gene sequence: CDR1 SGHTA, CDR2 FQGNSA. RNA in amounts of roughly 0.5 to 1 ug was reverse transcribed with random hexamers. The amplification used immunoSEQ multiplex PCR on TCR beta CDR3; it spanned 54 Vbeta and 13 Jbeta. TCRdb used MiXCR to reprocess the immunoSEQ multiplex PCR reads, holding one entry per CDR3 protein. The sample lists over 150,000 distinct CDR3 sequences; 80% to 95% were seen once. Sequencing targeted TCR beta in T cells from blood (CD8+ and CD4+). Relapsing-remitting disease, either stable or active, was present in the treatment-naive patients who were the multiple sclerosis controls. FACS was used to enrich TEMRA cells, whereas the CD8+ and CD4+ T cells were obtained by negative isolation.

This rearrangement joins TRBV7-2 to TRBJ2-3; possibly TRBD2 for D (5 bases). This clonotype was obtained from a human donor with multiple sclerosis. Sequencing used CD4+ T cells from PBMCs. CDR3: CASSFAGADTQYF. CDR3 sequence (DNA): TGTGCCAGCAGCTTTGCCGGGGCAGATACGCAGTATTTT.